Described below is a single T cell receptor beta chain sequence and its context. This entry is derived from a study of quantifying T cell responses using KT2 cells. Study overall: Reverse transcription used primers in the TCR alpha and beta constant regions.

The cDNA 3' end received a ligated oligonucleotide with a UMI. First-round PCR used approximately 4 cycles and beta primers RC1.1 and RC1.2 covering TRBC1 and TRBC2. TCRdb independently ran MiXCR on the UMI-ligation and nested PCR reads; one entry per CDR3 protein. The data contain approximately 54,000 distinct CDR3 sequences, 11% of them seen just once; the ten biggest clones take up around 9.3%. V was clipped by 2 bases and J by 0 bases, with 17 bases between them. The CDR3 length is 16 residues. CDR1 is DFQATT and CDR2 is SNEGSKA in the germline V gene (reference sequence). Specimen: PBMCs spiked with cells of the T cell clone KT2. The rearrangement uses TRBV20-1 and TRBJ2-7; possible D gene TRBD2, 5 bases. The TCR originated in a human donor. The DNA of the CDR3 is TGCAGTGCTAGACCCAATGGACTCTCTAGCTCCTACGAGCAGTACTTC. This encodes CSARPNGLSSSYEQYF.